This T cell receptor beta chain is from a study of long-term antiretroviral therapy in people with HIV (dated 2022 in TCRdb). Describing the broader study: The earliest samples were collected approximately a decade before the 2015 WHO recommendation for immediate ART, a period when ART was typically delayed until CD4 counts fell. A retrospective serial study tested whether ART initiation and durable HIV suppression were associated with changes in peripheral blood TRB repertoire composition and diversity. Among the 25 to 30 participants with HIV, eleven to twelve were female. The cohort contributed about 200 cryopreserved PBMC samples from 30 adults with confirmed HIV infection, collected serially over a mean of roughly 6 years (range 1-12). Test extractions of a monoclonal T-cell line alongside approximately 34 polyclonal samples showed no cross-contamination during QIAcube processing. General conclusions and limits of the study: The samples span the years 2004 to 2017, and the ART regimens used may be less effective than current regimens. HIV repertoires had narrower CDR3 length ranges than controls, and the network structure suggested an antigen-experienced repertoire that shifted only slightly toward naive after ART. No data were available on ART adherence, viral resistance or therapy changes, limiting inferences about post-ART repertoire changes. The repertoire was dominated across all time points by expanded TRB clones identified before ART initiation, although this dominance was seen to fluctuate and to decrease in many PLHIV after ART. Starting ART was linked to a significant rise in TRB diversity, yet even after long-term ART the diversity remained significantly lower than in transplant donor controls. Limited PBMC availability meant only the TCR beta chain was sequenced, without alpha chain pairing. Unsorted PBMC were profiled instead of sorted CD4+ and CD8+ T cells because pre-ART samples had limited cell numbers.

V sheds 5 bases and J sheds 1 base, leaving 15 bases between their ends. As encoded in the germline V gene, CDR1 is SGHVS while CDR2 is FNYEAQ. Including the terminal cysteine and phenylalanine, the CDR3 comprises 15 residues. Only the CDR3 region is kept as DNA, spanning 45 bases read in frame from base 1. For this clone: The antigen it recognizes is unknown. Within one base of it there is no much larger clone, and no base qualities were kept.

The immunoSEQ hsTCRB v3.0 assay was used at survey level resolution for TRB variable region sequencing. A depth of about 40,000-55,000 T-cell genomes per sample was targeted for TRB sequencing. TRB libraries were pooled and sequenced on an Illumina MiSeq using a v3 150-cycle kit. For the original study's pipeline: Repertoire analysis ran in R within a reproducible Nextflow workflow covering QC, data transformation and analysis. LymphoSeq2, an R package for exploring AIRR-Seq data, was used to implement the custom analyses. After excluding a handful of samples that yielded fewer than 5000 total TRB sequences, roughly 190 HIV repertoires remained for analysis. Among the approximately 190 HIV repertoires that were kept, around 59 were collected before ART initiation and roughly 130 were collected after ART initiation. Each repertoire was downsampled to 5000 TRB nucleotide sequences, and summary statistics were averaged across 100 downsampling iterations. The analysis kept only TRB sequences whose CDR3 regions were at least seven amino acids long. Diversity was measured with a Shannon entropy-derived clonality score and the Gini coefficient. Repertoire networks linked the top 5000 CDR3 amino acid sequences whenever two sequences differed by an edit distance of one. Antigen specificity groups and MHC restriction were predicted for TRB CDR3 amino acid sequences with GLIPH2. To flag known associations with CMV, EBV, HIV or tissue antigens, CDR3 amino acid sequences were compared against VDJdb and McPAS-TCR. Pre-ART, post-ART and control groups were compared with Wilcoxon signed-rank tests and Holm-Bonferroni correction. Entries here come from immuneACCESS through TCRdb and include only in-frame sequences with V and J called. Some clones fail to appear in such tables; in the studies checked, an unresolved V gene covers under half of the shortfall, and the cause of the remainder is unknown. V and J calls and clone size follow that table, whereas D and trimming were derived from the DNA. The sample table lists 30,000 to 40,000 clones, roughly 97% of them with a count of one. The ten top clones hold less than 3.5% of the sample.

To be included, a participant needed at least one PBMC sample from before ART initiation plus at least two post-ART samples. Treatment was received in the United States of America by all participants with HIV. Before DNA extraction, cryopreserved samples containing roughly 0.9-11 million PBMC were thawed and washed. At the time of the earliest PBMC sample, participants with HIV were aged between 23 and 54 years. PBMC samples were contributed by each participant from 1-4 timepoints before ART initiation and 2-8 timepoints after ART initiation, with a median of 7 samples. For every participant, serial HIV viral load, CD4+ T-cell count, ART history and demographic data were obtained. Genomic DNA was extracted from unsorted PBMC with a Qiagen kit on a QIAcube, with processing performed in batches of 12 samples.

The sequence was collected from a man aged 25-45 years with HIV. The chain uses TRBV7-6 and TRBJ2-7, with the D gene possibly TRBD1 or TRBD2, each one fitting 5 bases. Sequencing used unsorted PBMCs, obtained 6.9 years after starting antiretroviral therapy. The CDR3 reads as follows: CASSPGQSLSYEQYF. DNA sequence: TGTGCCAGCAGCCCGGGGCAGTCGTTATCCTACGAGCAGTACTTC.